This TCR beta chain appears in the sequencing data of a study of blood T cell repertoires in COVID-19. From germline, CDR1 is SEHNR and CDR2 FQNEAQ (reference sequence). V lost 5 bases to trimming and J lost 5 bases, with 12 bases between them. The CDR3 is 14 residues long. This clone occurred once. The authors' processing: For nucleated cells, counts were estimated from reference gene primer amplification. Profiled with immunoSEQ multiplex PCR; TCRdb holds only in-frame clones, not every one. That table furnishes V, J and clone size, whereas the DNA furnished D and trimming. Of hundreds of thousands of clones in the sample, roughly 85% were seen once.

Input material: peripheral blood. The clonotype originates from a man aged 45-60 years with active or convalescent COVID-19. This sequence joins TRBV7-9 and TRBJ1-4; D is possibly TRBD1 (5 bases). The CDR3 here is CASSATALNEKLFF. In DNA form, the CDR3 reads TGTGCCAGCAGCGCGACAGCTTTAAATGAAAAACTGTTTTTT.